This T cell receptor beta chain originates from a study of control samples from healthy donors and cancer patients. Some clones are missing from TCRdb's copy, which holds only in-frame ones; the method was immunoSEQ multiplex PCR. This table holds some 100,000 clones, more than 90% found once. Input material: blood. The sequence was obtained from a human donor in good health. The donor label of this sample is uncertain.

The DNA for the CDR3 is TGTGCCAGTAGTAGCAGGGTATCCTATGGCTACACCTTC. Translated: CASSSRVSYGYTF. The chain couples TRBV19 to TRBJ1-2; TRBD1 is a possible D gene (5 bases). This CDR3 is 13 amino acids long. V gave up 4 bases and J gave up 4 bases, with 10 bases separating them. From germline, CDR1 is LNHDA and CDR2 SQIVND (reference sequence).